Given below is one TCR beta chain in context. What it binds is not known. The sample is drawn from a study of human T cells and chemical hapten exposure. Study in general: 2% DPC applied to a roughly 2 cm by roughly 2 cm arm area sensitized donors. Points from the study as a whole: With alopecia, donors may have immune responses unlike healthy people's.

Germline values: CDR1 MDHEN, CDR2 SYDVKM. Trimming shortened V by 6 bases and J by 3 bases, and 7 bases separated the two germline ends. The CDR3 covers 12 residues. Time point in this sample: patch test 3, about 24 weeks after DPC sensitization. The sample's treatment: therapeutic diphenylcyclopropenone sensitization with weekly scalp DPC. What the library attached to individual cDNA molecules were unique molecular identifiers. TCRdb recomputed calls from the RACE reads with MiXCR, one row per CDR3 protein. Among 150,000 to 200,000 distinct CDR3 sequences listed, approximately 24% were seen once. This sample comprised whole blood, obtained in connection with sensitization to the hapten diphenylcyclopropenone (DPC). The chain joins TRBV28 to TRBJ2-3; D is undetermined. The receptor was derived from a woman in her thirties or forties with alopecia areata. Some clones in this sample may be carry-over from other donors' samples. CDR3 in amino acids: CASSDITDTQYF. In DNA form, the CDR3 reads TGTGCCAGCAGCGATATAACAGATACGCAGTATTTT.